The next 29 T cell receptor beta chains were all read from a single sample in a study of tumor-infiltrating lymphocytes in primary liver carcinoma. A primer matching the constant region was used to make TCR beta cDNA from around 460 ng of total RNA. What produced the TCR beta libraries was three nested multiplex PCR rounds using slightly modified ARM-PCR. It was with TRBV1-TRBV30 forward primers and a C-beta reverse primer that the first two PCR rounds were run, at around 10 cycles each. MiXCR, applied by TCRdb to the multiplex PCR reads, yields one record per CDR3 protein. Here the sample spans fewer than 350,000 distinct CDR3 sequences, 55% to 65% being singletons. Unsorted whole blood yielded blood RNA, and germline DNA was extracted as well. The sequenced material came from peripheral blood. Receptors originate from a man aged 35-49 years with primary liver carcinoma and hepatitis B virus infection.

Note on this clonotype: This may be a read error: a much more frequent sequence differs by one nucleotide. V is TRBV4-2 and J is TRBJ2-7, with unresolved D. The CDR3 sequence is 14 residues long. Germline V CDR1 and CDR2: LGHNA, YNFKEQ. CDR3 sequence (DNA): TGTGCCGGCAGCCAAGAAGCTCGAGCCTACGAGCAGTACTTC. This codes for CAGSQEARAYEQYF.

About this clonotype itself: A much larger clone sits a single nucleotide away, making a read error possible. The V gene is TRBV5-6, the J gene TRBJ2-7; D is possibly TRBD2 (6 bases). The CDR3 sequence is 15 residues long. Looked up from germline, CDR1 is SGHDT and CDR2 is YYEEEE. Deletions cut 2 bases from V and 3 bases from J, with 15 bases between. The CDR3 region is CASSFRNAGNYEQYF. The CDR3 region has the DNA TGTGCCAGCAGCTTTAGGAATGCGGGAAACTACGAGCAGTACTTC. Full variable domain (remainder filled in from reference TRBV5-6 and TRBJ2-7): DAGVTQSPTHLIKTRGQQVTLRCSPKSGHDTVSWYQQALGQGPQFIFQYYEEEERQRGNFPDRFSGHQFPNYSSELNVNALLLGDSALYLCASSFRNAGNYEQYFGPGTRLTVT.

About this clonotype: The conserved phenylalanine or tryptophan normally closing the CDR3 is absent here, so this likely arose from a read error. The gene calls are TRBV11-2 and TRBJ2-2, with D maybe TRBD1 (5 bases). CDR1 and CDR2 from the germline V gene are SGHAT and FQNNGV. The CDR3 runs 14 residues. CDR3 in amino acids: CTSSLTGATGELFY. Written as DNA, the CDR3 is TGTACCAGCAGCTTAACAGGAGCTACCGGGGAGCTGTTTTAT.

Note on this clonotype: This may be a read error: a much more frequent sequence differs by one nucleotide. This chain links TRBV12-3 or TRBV12-4 with TRBJ1-5; the match to TRBD1 covers 7 bases. The CDR3 runs to 12 residues. The CDR3 nucleotides read TGTGCCAGCAGTTCCCAGGGGGTGGCCCATCATTTT. Translated, it gives CASSSQGVAHHF.

With regard to this clonotype: A clone one base away is much larger, so this may be a read error. The rearrangement joins TRBV4-3 to TRBJ2-1; D might be TRBD2 (6 bases). Per germline, CDR1 LGHNA and CDR2 YSLEER. There are 13 residues in the CDR3. CDR3 DNA sequence: TGCGCCAGCAGCCAAGGTCGGAGGGATGAGCAGCTCTTC. It specifies CASSQGRRDEQLF.

About this clonotype: Just one base apart from a much larger clone, this may be a read error. The V call is TRBV5-6, the J call TRBJ2-1, with TRBD2 matching 7 bases. The CDR3 sequence is 17 residues long. V was pared by 1 base and J by 6 bases, with 13 bases of the junction left unmatched. Germline V gene sequence: CDR1 SGHDT, CDR2 YYEEEE. CDR3 sequence: CASSLRDSSGPTNEQFF. The CDR3 nucleotides read TGTGCCAGCAGCTTGCGGGACTCTAGCGGTCCTACCAATGAGCAGTTCTTC.

On this clonotype: This clone may be a read error of a much larger clone one base away. In DNA form, the CDR3 reads TGTGTCAGCAGTCCGGGACTAGCGGGCGTCCAAGAGACCCAGTACTTC. Translating it yields CVSSPGLAGVQETQYF. The chain is built from TRBV12-3 or TRBV12-4 and TRBJ2-5, with TRBD2 matching over 12 bases. This CDR3 has 16 residues.

The rearrangement joins TRBV5-6 to TRBJ1-2; the D is unclear. V was shortened by 10 bases and J by 3 bases, with 16 bases between the two germline ends. CDR3 length equals 13 residues. Germline loops: CDR1 SGHDT, CDR2 YYEEEE. DNA for the CDR3: TGTGCCGGCACCCAACAGCTAGACTATGGCTACACCTTC. Protein sequence: CAGTQQLDYGYTF. The whole variable domain, filled in from reference TRBV5-6 and TRBJ1-2, reads DAGVTQSPTHLIKTRGQQVTLRCSPKSGHDTVSWYQQALGQGPQFIFQYYEEEERQRGNFPDRFSGHQFPNYSSELNVNALLLGDSALYLCAGTQQLDYGYTFGSGTRLTVV.

This rearrangement joins TRBV29-1 to TRBJ1-1; D is possibly TRBD1 (5 bases). Germline V gene lookup returns CDR1 SQVTM and CDR2 ANQGSEA. This CDR3 is built from 15 residues. Trimming removed 4 bases from V and 4 bases from J, with 19 bases in between. CDR3 residues: CSVASGWGMSTEAFF. CDR3 nucleotides: TGCAGCGTTGCCTCAGGCTGGGGGATGAGCACTGAAGCTTTCTTT.

With regard to this clonotype: This sequence may be a read error, since a much larger clone differs from it by one base. The V gene is TRBV4-3, the J gene TRBJ2-1, with D perhaps matching TRBD2 (5 bases). Trimming took 1 base from V and 10 from J, leaving 8 bases between them. The CDR3 is made up of 12 amino acids. Germline values: CDR1 LGHNA, CDR2 YSLEER. The chain's CDR3 is CASSQVRGEQFF. The DNA for the CDR3 is TGCGCCAGCAGCCAAGTGAGAGGGGAGCAGTTCTTC.

This chain joins TRBV5-1 and TRBJ2-7, with D hard to call. Germline CDR1 is SGHRS and CDR2 is YFSETQ. The CDR3 length is 17 residues. V dropped 0 bases and J dropped 1 base, with 17 bases sitting between them. The CDR3 nucleotides read TGCGCCAGCAGCTTGGTCTTGAGCGCGACCCCGTCCTACGAGCAGTACTTC. Encoded protein: CASSLVLSATPSYEQYF. Looking up the rest from reference TRBV5-1 and TRBJ2-7 gives the full variable domain: KAGVTQTPRYLIKTRGQQVTLSCSPISGHRSVSWYQQTPGQGLQFLFEYFSETQRNKGNFPGRFSGRQFSNSRSEMNVSTLELGDSALYLCASSLVLSATPSYEQYFGPGTRLTVT.

In regard to this clonotype: A much larger clone differs by one base, so this may be a read error. This chain uses TRBV4-2 with TRBJ2-1; the D gene is possibly TRBD2 (5 bases). The CDR3 extends over 17 amino acids. Trimming took 0 bases from V and 7 from J, leaving 19 bases between them. Germline CDR1 reads LGHNA; CDR2 reads YNFKEQ. CDR3 amino acids: CASSQDAAGTYTNEQFF. CDR3 nucleotide sequence: TGTGCCAGCAGCCAAGACGCCGCGGGCACGTATACTAATGAGCAGTTCTTC.

The table lists this clonotype with many counts. The chain couples TRBV4-2 to TRBJ1-3, with D uncertain. The ends were cut back, 0 bases at V and 1 base at J, with 13 bases in the middle. Germline V gene data show CDR1 as LGHNA and CDR2 as YNFKEQ. The CDR3 is 17 amino acids. DNA of the CDR3: TGTGCCAGCAGCCAAGATCTGGCAGGTGCTTCTGGAAACACCATATATTTT. The encoded protein is CASSQDLAGASGNTIYF.

As concerns this clonotype: Possible read error: a much larger clone is one base away. The J gene is TRBJ2-4, the V gene TRBV6-2 or TRBV6-3, with 7 bases aligning to TRBD2. CDR1 and CDR2 from the germline V gene are MNHEY and SVGEGT. This CDR3 comprises 17 residues. In nucleotides, the CDR3 is TGTGCCAGCAGTTGGCTAGCGGCCGCTCCGCTTTCAGACATGCAGTACTTC. Protein product: CASSWLAAAPLSDMQYF.

On this clonotype itself: Since a much larger clone is just one base distant, this may be a read error. The chain has TRBV29-1 and TRBJ1-1, with unresolved D. Germline V gene data show CDR1 as SQVTM and CDR2 as ANQGSEA. Trimming took 4 bases from V and 4 from J, leaving 7 bases between them. The CDR3 extends over 11 amino acids. The CDR3: CSVATSTEAFF. CDR3 DNA sequence: TGCAGCGTTGCCACCAGCACTGAAGCTTTCTTT.

The chain combines TRBV11-2 with TRBJ1-4; 7 bases line up with TRBD1. This CDR3 has 15 amino acids. Per germline, CDR1 SGHAT and CDR2 FQNNGV. The junction had 15 bases not matched to a gene; V was cut back by 5 bases and J by 12 bases. CDR3 bases: TGTGCCAGCAGCCTGGGACAGACGAAATGGGCACAACTGTTTTTT. It translates to CASSLGQTKWAQLFF.

On this clonotype itself: A read error may explain this, as a much larger clone is one base away. CDR3: CASSLAHGSSGNTIYF. The CDR3 bases are TGTGCCAGCAGTTTAGCGCACGGGAGCTCTGGAAACACCATATATTTT. The rearrangement links TRBV12-3 or TRBV12-4 to TRBJ1-3; D gene unclear. V was pared by 0 bases and J by 0 bases, with 9 bases between. The CDR3 has 16 residues.

This clonotype was seen once. The J gene is TRBJ1-1, the V gene TRBV4-1; possibly TRBD1 for D (5 bases). Trimming shortened V by 2 bases and J by 4 bases, and 11 bases separated the two germline ends. Germline V gives CDR1 MGHRA, CDR2 YSYEKL. The CDR3 runs to 14 residues. In DNA form, the CDR3 reads TGCGCCAGCAGCCAACGAGGACAACGCACTGAAGCTTTCTTT. It yields the protein CASSQRGQRTEAFF.

Note on this clonotype: The junction differs from germline at one of its ends, possibly a read error. V and J are TRBV5-1 and TRBJ2-3; tentative D call: TRBD1 (6 bases). Germline CDR1 and CDR2: SGHRS and YFSETQ. The CDR3 consists of 17 residues. CDR3 in DNA: TGCACCAGCAGCCCCCAGCAGGGGCTTTCTAGCACAGATACGCAGTATTTT. Protein: CTSSPQQGLSSTDTQYF.

This clonotype was recorded at least ten times. The chain couples TRBV4-2 to TRBJ1-5, with D possibly being TRBD1 (5 bases). Trimming left V 0 bases short and J 7 bases short, with 13 bases between. Germline values: CDR1 LGHNA, CDR2 YNFKEQ. The CDR3 runs to 15 residues. The CDR3 protein is CASSQDRAAGQPQHF. CDR3 DNA: TGTGCCAGCAGCCAAGACAGGGCGGCTGGCCAGCCCCAGCATTTT.

The genes are TRBV11-2 and TRBJ2-6; D might be TRBD2 (7 bases). CDR1 and CDR2 from the germline V gene are SGHAT and FQNNGV. The V gene lost 1 base and the J gene lost 16 bases, with 23 bases spanning the gap. The CDR3 sequence is 16 residues long. DNA of the CDR3: TGTGCCAGCAGCTTAGGCGGGGTGGCGGGGGCCAAGGTTCTGACTTTC. Translation: CASSLGGVAGAKVLTF.

This clonotype was counted ten times or more. V usage is TRBV5-5 and J usage is TRBJ2-5, with D uncertain. Trimming removed 1 base at V and 9 bases at J, with 10 bases between. CDR3 length: 12 residues. In germline, CDR1 is SGHKS, CDR2 YYEKEE (reference sequence). The CDR3 DNA reads as TGTGCCAGCAGCTTGCTGGGTGGGCCCCAGTACTTC. Amino acids: CASSLLGGPQYF.

There are many counts of this clonotype. The chain employs TRBV29-1 and TRBJ2-4, with TRBD1 matching over 8 bases. The J segment lost 3 bases and the V segment lost 2 bases, leaving 9 bases of the junction unmatched. Germline V CDR1 and CDR2: SQVTM, ANQGSEA. The CDR3 extends over 16 amino acids. The CDR3 nucleotides read TGCAGCGTTGAATCCGGTGGACAGGGAGTCAAAAACATTCAGTACTTC. Residues: CSVESGGQGVKNIQYF.

The rearrangement uses TRBV10-3 and TRBJ2-2, with 8 bases aligning to TRBD1. The J segment lost 4 bases and the V segment lost 6 bases, leaving 10 bases of the junction unmatched. The CDR3 totals 16 residues. Germline-derived CDR1 and CDR2 are ENHRY and SYGVKD. The CDR3 reads CAIRNPGGEGTGELFF. The CDR3 DNA sequence: TGTGCCATCAGGAACCCAGGGGGCGAGGGCACCGGGGAGCTGTTTTTT.

The chain joins TRBV4-2 to TRBJ2-2, with a weak D call TRBD2 (5 bases). There are 17 residues in the CDR3. The germline V and J ends were trimmed by 3 bases and 1 base, with 15 bases remaining between them. Germline V lookup: CDR1 LGHNA, CDR2 YNFKEQ. CDR3 coding DNA: TGTGCCAGCAGCCAGAGTGGGCGGGTCGTGAACACCGGGGAGCTGTTTTTT. Translated: CASSQSGRVVNTGELFF.

V and J are TRBV30 and TRBJ2-7; maybe TRBD2 (6 bases). V lost 5 bases and J 7 bases, leaving 18 bases between the germline ends. The CDR3 totals 13 residues. Germline V gene sequence: CDR1 GTSNPN, CDR2 SVGIG (reference sequence). For the CDR3, the DNA is TGTGCCTGGGAACTGGGCCGGAGCGGGGAGCAGTACTTC. Translated: CAWELGRSGEQYF.

The chain recombines TRBV6-1 with TRBJ2-7, with D possibly TRBD1 on 6 matching bases. The length of the CDR3 is 14 residues. CDR1 is MNHNS, CDR2 SASEGT, per germline. Deletions cut 6 bases from V and 2 bases from J, with 14 bases between. For the CDR3, the DNA is TGTGCCAGCAGAAGCCCAGGGGCGGCCTACGAGCAGTACTTC. Translating gives CASRSPGAAYEQYF.

A remark on this clonotype: It may be a read error: a sequence one base away is much more abundant. V and J are TRBV6-5 and TRBJ2-1; possible D gene TRBD2, 5 bases. The CDR3 contains 12 residues. Germline CDR1 and CDR2: MNHEY and SVGAGI. The CDR3 DNA reads TGTGCCCGCAGTTACCCAGGACTCGAGCAGTTCTTC. It yields the protein CARSYPGLEQFF.

The V and J genes are TRBV14 and TRBJ2-1; 10 bases match TRBD2. CDR3 length: 15 residues. Germline lookup yields CDR1 SGHDN and CDR2 FVKESK. The J segment lost 8 bases and the V segment lost 2 bases, leaving 6 bases of the junction unmatched. The CDR3 region is CASSQWLAGVDEQFF. CDR3 DNA sequence: TGTGCCAGCAGCCAATGGCTAGCGGGAGTCGATGAGCAGTTCTTC.